A single sample is the source of the 17 T cell receptor beta chains below, sequenced in a study of technical replicates of blood from a few donors. The protocol was immunoSEQ multiplex PCR, while the TCRdb copy is restricted to in-frame clones and leaves out a portion. The top ten hold 0.25% to 0.35% of the sample, which has some 89,000 clones, about 95% seen once. The sample was T cells isolated from PBMCs. The receptor set was obtained from a human donor in good health.

This chain links TRBV19 with TRBJ2-7; TRBD2 is a possible D gene (6 bases). V dropped 8 bases and J dropped 3 bases, with 14 bases sitting between them. Germline V gene data show CDR1 as LNHDA and CDR2 as SQIVND (reference sequence). The CDR3 has 13 residues. CDR3 loop: CASRGGAHYEQYF. Here the CDR3 DNA reads TGTGCCAGTCGCGGAGGGGCTCACTACGAGCAGTACTTC.

The chain combines TRBV18 with TRBJ1-1, with 9 bases that match TRBD1. The germline V gene encodes CDR1 KGHSH and CDR2 LQKENI. V lost 9 bases, J lost 0 bases, and 8 bases stayed unmatched. The length of the CDR3 is 15 residues. The CDR3 DNA follows: TGTGCCAGTTACCGGGACAGGGTAATGAACACTGAAGCTTTCTTT. It encodes CASYRDRVMNTEAFF.

The J gene is TRBJ1-3, the V gene TRBV9, with D uncertain. CDR3 length: 13 residues. Per germline, CDR1 SGDLS and CDR2 YYNGEE. V was shortened by 1 base and J by 4 bases, with 6 bases between the two germline ends. CDR3 loop: CASSVSRGNTIYF. In DNA form, the CDR3 reads TGTGCCAGCAGCGTAAGCAGGGGAAACACCATATATTTT.

The rearrangement joins TRBV7-6 to TRBJ2-7; 9 bases align to TRBD2. The CDR3 is made up of 14 amino acids. The J segment lost 2 bases and the V segment lost 4 bases, leaving 3 bases of the junction unmatched. In germline, CDR1 is SGHVS, CDR2 FNYEAQ. The CDR3 loop is CASSYVAGAYEQYF. In DNA, the CDR3 is TGTGCCAGCAGCTATGTAGCGGGAGCCTACGAGCAGTACTTC.

This chain uses TRBV2 with TRBJ1-1; the D gene is possibly TRBD1 (6 bases). CDR3 length equals 14 residues. Per the germline V gene, CDR1 is SNHLY and CDR2 is FYNNEI. V dropped 3 bases and J dropped 7 bases, with 15 bases sitting between them. The DNA for the CDR3 is TGTGCCAGCAGTGAGAGGGGGACCTTAATTGAAGCTTTCTTT. This codes for CASSERGTLIEAFF. Drawing the rest from reference TRBV2 and TRBJ1-1, the complete variable domain is EPEVTQTPSHQVTQMGQEVILRCVPISNHLYFYWYRQILGQKVEFLVSFYNNEISEKSEIFDDQFSVERPDGSNFTLKIRSTKLEDSAMYFCASSERGTLIEAFFGQGTRLTVV.

This chain joins TRBV7-9 and TRBJ1-5; 9 nucleotides align to TRBD1. Per the germline V gene, CDR1 is SEHNR and CDR2 is FQNEAQ (reference sequence). Trimming cost V 5 bases and J 5 bases; bases outside gene matches: 4. The CDR3 is made up of 14 amino acids. Here the CDR3 reads CASSTGQGYQPQHF. CDR3 coding DNA: TGTGCCAGCAGCACGGGACAGGGTTATCAGCCCCAGCATTTT.

The CDR3 is CASGQAGGTQYF. CDR3 nucleotides: TGTGCCAGCGGACAGGCCGGAGGTACGCAGTATTTT. The gene calls are TRBV28 and TRBJ2-3; 7 nucleotides line up with TRBD1. The CDR3 consists of 12 residues. Looked up from germline, CDR1 is MDHEN and CDR2 is SYDVKM. V was clipped by 8 bases and J by 8 bases; unmatched bases: 7.

The chain couples TRBV27 to TRBJ1-5; no definite D call. The CDR3 loop spans 14 amino acids. Germline V gene data show CDR1 as MNHEY and CDR2 as SMNVEV (reference sequence). V was clipped by 2 bases and J by 11 bases, with 16 bases between them. CDR3 bases: TGTGCCAGCAGTTTAAAAGGTGGCGGCATGACCCAGCATTTT. The encoded protein is CASSLKGGGMTQHF.

The chain has TRBV27 and TRBJ1-1; D call uncertain. Germline lookup yields CDR1 MNHEY and CDR2 SMNVEV (reference sequence). The CDR3 loop spans 15 amino acids. V gave up 6 bases and J gave up 0 bases, with 14 bases separating them. The CDR3, as DNA: TGTGCCAGCAGCCTCTCTTTACATATGAACACTGAAGCTTTCTTT. Translating it yields CASSLSLHMNTEAFF.

The V and J genes are TRBV6-1 and TRBJ1-4; a possible D gene is TRBD1 (5 bases). Germline-derived CDR1 and CDR2 are MNHNS and SASEGT. V dropped 6 bases and J dropped 0 bases, with 11 bases sitting between them. The length of the CDR3 is 15 residues. The CDR3 spells CASSRAGSTNEKLFF. The CDR3, as DNA: TGTGCCAGCAGCCGGGCAGGGTCAACTAATGAAAAACTGTTTTTT.

This sequence joins TRBV7-8 and TRBJ2-7, with D unclear. Trimming left V 5 bases short and J 3 bases short, with 8 bases between. Germline V gene data show CDR1 as SGHVS and CDR2 as FQNEAQ. The CDR3 is made up of 12 amino acids. The CDR3 sequence is CASSHLIYEQYF. For the CDR3, the DNA is TGTGCCAGCAGCCACCTAATCTACGAGCAGTACTTC.

The chain employs TRBV29-1 and TRBJ1-1; no clear D. Germline CDR1 is SQVTM and CDR2 is ANQGSEA. The CDR3 loop spans 13 amino acids. The V end lost 4 bases, the J end lost 2 bases, and 11 bases lay between the germline ends. DNA of the CDR3: TGCAGCGTTGGAAGACACCGAAACACTGAAGCTTTCTTT. Encoded protein: CSVGRHRNTEAFF.

The rearrangement joins TRBV19 to TRBJ2-2; TRBD2 agrees at 13 bases. There are 18 residues in the CDR3. CDR1 and CDR2 (germline): LNHDA, SQIVND (reference sequence). V lost 4 bases to trimming and J lost 3 bases; unmatched junction nucleotides: 8. CDR3 bases: TGTGCCAGTAGTACTACTCCGGGACTAGCGGGGTACACCGGGGAGCTGTTTTTT. It specifies CASSTTPGLAGYTGELFF.

The V and J genes are TRBV4-1 and TRBJ2-7; weak D call: TRBD2 (7 bases). The CDR3 has 17 amino acids. Looked up from germline, CDR1 is MGHRA and CDR2 is YSYEKL. The germline V and J ends were trimmed by 2 bases and 3 bases, with 20 bases remaining between them. For the CDR3, the DNA is TGCGCCAGCAGCCAAAGGACTGGGGGGGCTTTGAACTACGAGCAGTACTTC. Residues: CASSQRTGGALNYEQYF.

V gene TRBV2 combines with J gene TRBJ1-1; the D is unclear. This CDR3 is built from 13 residues. V dropped 5 bases and J dropped 3 bases, with 10 bases sitting between them. Looked up from germline, CDR1 is SNHLY and CDR2 is FYNNEI. The CDR3 loop reads CASSNPGDTEAFF. The CDR3, as DNA: TGTGCCAGCAGTAACCCCGGAGACACTGAAGCTTTCTTT.

This CDR3 reads CASSKSSLAVSNEQFF. For the CDR3, the DNA is TGCGCCAGCAGCAAAAGCTCGCTAGCTGTCAGCAATGAGCAGTTCTTC. The rearrangement links TRBV4-1 to TRBJ2-1; possibly TRBD2 for D (5 bases). Trimming removed 5 bases from V and 6 bases from J, with 20 bases in between. The CDR3 runs 16 residues. In germline, CDR1 is MGHRA, CDR2 YSYEKL.

A remark on this clone: The sample contains more than one DNA sequence encoding this CDR3. The CDR3 protein is CASSSTENTEAFF. CDR3 nucleotide sequence: TGTGCCAGCAGCTCTACAGAGAACACTGAAGCTTTCTTT. The chain employs TRBV7-9 and TRBJ1-1; no clear D. V lost 4 bases and J lost 1, with 7 bases in between. The CDR3 has 13 residues. Germline values: CDR1 SEHNR, CDR2 FQNEAQ (reference sequence).